This T cell receptor beta chain was sequenced during a study of blood T cells in healthy people across ages. PCR was performed a second time for about 7 to 12 cycles using a sample-barcoded 5' primer and a J-beta primer mix. TCRdb reanalysed the 5' RACE reads using MiXCR and keeps one entry per CDR3 protein. In the table there are about 970,000 distinct CDR3 sequences, roughly half of which are singletons. This clonotype occurred many times. The junction shows a germline mismatch at one end, possibly a read error. From germline, CDR1 is SGHRS and CDR2 YFSETQ. This CDR3 has 15 residues. Total RNA, at least 6 micrograms per sample, was extracted from PBMCs.

This clonotype was sampled from a woman in her sixties in good health. The rearrangement uses TRBV5-1 and TRBJ2-3, with D possibly matching TRBD2 (7 bases). The sample comprised blood. The CDR3, as DNA: TGTGCCAGCAGCTTAGGGGGGGGGAGCACAGATACGCAGTATTTT. Encoded protein: CASSLGGGSTDTQYF. Looking up the rest from reference TRBV5-1 and TRBJ2-3 gives the full variable domain: KAGVTQTPRYLIKTRGQQVTLSCSPISGHRSVSWYQQTPGQGLQFLFEYFSETQRNKGNFPGRFSGRQFSNSRSEMNVSTLELGDSALYLCASSLGGGSTDTQYFGPGTRLTVL.